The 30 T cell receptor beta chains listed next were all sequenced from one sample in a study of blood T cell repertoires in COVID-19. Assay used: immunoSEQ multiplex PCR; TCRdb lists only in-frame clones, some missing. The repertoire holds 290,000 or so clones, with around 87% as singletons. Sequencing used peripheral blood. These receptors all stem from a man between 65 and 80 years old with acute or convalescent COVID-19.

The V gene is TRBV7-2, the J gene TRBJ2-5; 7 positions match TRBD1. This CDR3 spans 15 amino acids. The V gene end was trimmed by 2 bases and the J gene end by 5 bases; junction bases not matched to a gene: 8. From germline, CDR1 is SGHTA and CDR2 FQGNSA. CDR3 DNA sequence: TGTGCCAGCAGCTTACACCAACCCAGGGGGGAGACCCAGTACTTC. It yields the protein CASSLHQPRGETQYF.

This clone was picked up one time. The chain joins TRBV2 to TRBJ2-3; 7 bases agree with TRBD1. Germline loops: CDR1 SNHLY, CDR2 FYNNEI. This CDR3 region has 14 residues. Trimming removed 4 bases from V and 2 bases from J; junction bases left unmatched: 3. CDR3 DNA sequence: TGTGCCAGCAGTGTAAGGGGGCACACAGATACGCAGTATTTT. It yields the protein CASSVRGHTDTQYF.

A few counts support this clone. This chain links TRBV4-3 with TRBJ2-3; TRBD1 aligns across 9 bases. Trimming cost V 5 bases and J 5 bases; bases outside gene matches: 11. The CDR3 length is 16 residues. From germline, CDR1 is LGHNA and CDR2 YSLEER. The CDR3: CASSLGVQGAGDTQYF. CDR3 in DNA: TGCGCCAGCAGCTTGGGCGTACAGGGGGCGGGAGATACGCAGTATTTT.

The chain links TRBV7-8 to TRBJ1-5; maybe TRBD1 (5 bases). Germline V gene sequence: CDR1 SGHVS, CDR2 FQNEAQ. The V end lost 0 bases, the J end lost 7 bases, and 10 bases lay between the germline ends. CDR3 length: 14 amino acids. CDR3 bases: TGTGCCAGCAGCTTAGCGCAGGAGGGGCAGCCCCAGCATTTT. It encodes CASSLAQEGQPQHF. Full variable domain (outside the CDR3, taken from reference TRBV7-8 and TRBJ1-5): GAGVSQSPRYKVAKRGQDVALRCDPISGHVSLFWYQQALGQGPEFLTYFQNEAQLDKSGLPSDRFFAERPEGSVSTLKIQRTQQEDSAVYLCASSLAQEGQPQHFGDGTRLSIL.

The CDR3 coding sequence is TGTGCCAGCAGCGCCCAGCAGGGGCAGGATGGATCACCCCTCCACTTT. Translated: CASSAQQGQDGSPLHF. The chain uses TRBV9 and TRBJ1-6; D possibly corresponds to TRBD1 (6 bases). CDR1 is SGDLS, CDR2 YYNGEE, per germline. V was clipped by 3 bases and J by 10 bases, with 20 bases between them. This CDR3 is 16 amino acids long.

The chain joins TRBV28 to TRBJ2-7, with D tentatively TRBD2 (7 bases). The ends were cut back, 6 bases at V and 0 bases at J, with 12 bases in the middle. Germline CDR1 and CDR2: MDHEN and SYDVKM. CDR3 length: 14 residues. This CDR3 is CASRHREGSYEQYF. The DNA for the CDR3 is TGTGCCAGCAGACACAGGGAGGGCTCCTACGAGCAGTACTTC.

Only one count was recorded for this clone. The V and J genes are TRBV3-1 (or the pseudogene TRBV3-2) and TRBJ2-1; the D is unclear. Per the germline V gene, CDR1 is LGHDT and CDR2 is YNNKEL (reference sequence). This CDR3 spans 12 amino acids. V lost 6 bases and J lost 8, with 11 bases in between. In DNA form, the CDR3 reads TGTGCCAGCAGTCGGTTGGGCGATGAGCAGTTCTTC. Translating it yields CASSRLGDEQFF.

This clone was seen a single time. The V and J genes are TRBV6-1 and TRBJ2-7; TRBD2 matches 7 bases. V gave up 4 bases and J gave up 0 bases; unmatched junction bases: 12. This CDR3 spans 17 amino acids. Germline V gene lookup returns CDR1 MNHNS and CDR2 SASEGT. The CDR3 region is CASSGPQGTSDSYEQYF. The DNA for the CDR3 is TGTGCCAGCAGTGGGCCCCAAGGTACTAGCGACTCCTACGAGCAGTACTTC.

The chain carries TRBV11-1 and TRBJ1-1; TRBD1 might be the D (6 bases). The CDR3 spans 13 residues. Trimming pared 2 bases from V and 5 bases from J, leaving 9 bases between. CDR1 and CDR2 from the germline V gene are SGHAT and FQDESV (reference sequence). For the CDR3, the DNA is TGTGCCAGCAGCTTAAGCACAGGGACTGAAGCTTTCTTT. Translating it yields CASSLSTGTEAFF.

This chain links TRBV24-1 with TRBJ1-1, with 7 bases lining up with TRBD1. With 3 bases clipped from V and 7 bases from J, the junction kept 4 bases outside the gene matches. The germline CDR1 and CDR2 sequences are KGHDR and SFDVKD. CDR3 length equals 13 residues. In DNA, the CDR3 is TGTGCCACCAGTGATGGTACAGGGGATGAAGCTTTCTTT. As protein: CATSDGTGDEAFF.

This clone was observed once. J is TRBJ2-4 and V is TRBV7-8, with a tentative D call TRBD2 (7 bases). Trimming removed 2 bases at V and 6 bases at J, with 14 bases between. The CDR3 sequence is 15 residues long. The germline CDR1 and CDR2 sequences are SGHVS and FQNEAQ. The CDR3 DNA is TGTGCCAGCAGCTTAAGGGGGGGGCCGGGAAACATTCAGTACTTC. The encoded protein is CASSLRGGPGNIQYF.

The CDR3 bases are TGTGCCAGCAGCCAAGATCGGAACTCACACAGTGTGCAGTTCTTC. Translating it yields CASSQDRNSHSVQFF. The genes are TRBV4-2 and TRBJ2-1; no firm D call. The CDR3 loop spans 15 amino acids. With 0 bases removed from V and 12 bases from J, the gap between germline ends came to 18 bases. Looked up from germline, CDR1 is LGHNA and CDR2 is YNFKEQ.

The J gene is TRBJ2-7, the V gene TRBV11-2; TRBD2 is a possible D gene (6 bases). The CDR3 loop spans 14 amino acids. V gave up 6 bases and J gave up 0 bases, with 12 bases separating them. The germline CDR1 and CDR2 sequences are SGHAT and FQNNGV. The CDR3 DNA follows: TGTGCCAGCAGTTTCGGACTACGCTCCTACGAGCAGTACTTC. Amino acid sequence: CASSFGLRSYEQYF. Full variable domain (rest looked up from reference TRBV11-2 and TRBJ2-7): EAGVAQSPRYKIIEKRQSVAFWCNPISGHATLYWYQQILGQGPKLLIQFQNNGVVDDSQLPKDRFSAERLKGVDSTLKIQPAKLEDSAVYLCASSFGLRSYEQYFGPGTRLTVT.

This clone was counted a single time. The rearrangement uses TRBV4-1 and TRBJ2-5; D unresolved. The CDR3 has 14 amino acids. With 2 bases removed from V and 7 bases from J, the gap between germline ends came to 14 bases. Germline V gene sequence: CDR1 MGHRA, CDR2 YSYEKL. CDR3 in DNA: TGCGCCAGCAGCCAACCGACCCGGGTCGGGACCCAGTACTTC. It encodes CASSQPTRVGTQYF.

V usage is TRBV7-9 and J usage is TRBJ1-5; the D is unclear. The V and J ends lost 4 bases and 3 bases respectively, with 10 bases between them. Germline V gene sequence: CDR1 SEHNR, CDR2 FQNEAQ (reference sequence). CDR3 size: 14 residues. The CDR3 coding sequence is TGTGCCAGCAGCTCGGCGGCCAACAATCAGCCCCAGCATTTT. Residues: CASSSAANNQPQHF.

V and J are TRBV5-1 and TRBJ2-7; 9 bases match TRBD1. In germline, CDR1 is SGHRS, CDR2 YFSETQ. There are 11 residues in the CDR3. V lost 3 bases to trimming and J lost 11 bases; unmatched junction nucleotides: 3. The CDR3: CASSSDRGKYF. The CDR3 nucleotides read TGCGCCAGCAGCTCAGACAGGGGGAAGTACTTC.

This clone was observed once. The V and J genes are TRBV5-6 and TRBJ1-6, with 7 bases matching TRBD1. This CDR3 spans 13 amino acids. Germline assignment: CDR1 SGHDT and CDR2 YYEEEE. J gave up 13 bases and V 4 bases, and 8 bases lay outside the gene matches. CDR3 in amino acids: CASSIRDSVPLHF. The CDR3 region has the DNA TGTGCCAGCAGCATCCGGGACAGCGTGCCCCTCCACTTT.

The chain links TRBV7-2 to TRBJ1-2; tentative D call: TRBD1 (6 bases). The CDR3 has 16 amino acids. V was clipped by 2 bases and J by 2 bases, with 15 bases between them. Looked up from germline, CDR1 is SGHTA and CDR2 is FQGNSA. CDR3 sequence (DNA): TGTGCCAGCAGCTTAAGGGGGGGCAGGGTCAACTATGGCTACACCTTC. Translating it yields CASSLRGGRVNYGYTF.

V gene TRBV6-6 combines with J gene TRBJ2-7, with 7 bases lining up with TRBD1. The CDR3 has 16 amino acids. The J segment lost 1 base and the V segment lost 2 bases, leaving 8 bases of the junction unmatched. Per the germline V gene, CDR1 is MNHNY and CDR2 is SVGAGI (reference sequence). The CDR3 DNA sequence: TGTGCCAGCAGTTACGGGACCGGGACAGAGTCCTACGAGCAGTACTTC. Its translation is CASSYGTGTESYEQYF.

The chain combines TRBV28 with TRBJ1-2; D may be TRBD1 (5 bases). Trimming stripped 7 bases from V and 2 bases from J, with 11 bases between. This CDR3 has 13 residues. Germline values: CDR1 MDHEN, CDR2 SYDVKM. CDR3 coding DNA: TGTGCCAGCACCGCGGACAAGAACTATGGCTACACCTTC. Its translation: CASTADKNYGYTF.

DNA of the CDR3: TGTGCCAGTAGTATTTCGTACAGGGCCAATTTTCTTGGCTACACCTTC. This gives the protein CASSISYRANFLGYTF. The V call is TRBV19, the J call TRBJ1-2, with a possible D match to TRBD1 (6 bases). Trimming shortened V by 3 bases and J by 7 bases, and 21 bases separated the two germline ends. This CDR3 is built from 16 residues. Per germline, CDR1 LNHDA and CDR2 SQIVND (reference sequence).

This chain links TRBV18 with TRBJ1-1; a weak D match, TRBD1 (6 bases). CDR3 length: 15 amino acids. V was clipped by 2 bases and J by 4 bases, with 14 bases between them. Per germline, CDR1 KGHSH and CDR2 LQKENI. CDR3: CASSPGRGLGTEAFF. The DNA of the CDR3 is TGTGCCAGCTCACCAGGCAGGGGTCTCGGCACTGAAGCTTTCTTT.

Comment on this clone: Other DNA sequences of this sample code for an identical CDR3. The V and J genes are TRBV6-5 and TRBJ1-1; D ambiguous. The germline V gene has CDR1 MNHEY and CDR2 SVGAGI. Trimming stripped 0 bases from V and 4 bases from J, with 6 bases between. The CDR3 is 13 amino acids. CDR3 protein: CASSYSGGTEAFF. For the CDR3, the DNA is TGTGCCAGCAGTTACTCCGGTGGCACTGAAGCTTTCTTT.

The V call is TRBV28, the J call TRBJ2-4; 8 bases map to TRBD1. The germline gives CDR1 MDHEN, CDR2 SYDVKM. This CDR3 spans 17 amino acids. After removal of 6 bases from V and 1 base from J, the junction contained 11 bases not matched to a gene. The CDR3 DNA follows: TGTGCCAGCAGCCAGATCAACAGGGGGTTGGCCAAAAACATTCAGTACTTC. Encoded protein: CASSQINRGLAKNIQYF.

The CDR3 sequence: CASSVAGPSGGGRHYNEQFF. For the CDR3, the DNA is TGTGCCAGCAGCGTAGCGGGCCCTAGCGGGGGCGGCCGTCATTACAATGAGCAGTTCTTC. The chain is built from TRBV9 and TRBJ2-1, with 10 nucleotides matching TRBD2. CDR1 SGDLS and CDR2 YYNGEE come from the germline V gene. The CDR3 length is 20 residues. V dropped 0 bases and J dropped 4; count of bases not matched to a gene: 16.

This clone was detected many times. CDR3 sequence reads: CASSWTGSGGYTF. CDR3 sequence (DNA): TGTGCCAGCAGTTGGACAGGATCGGGAGGCTACACCTTC. The chain couples TRBV12-3 or TRBV12-4 to TRBJ1-2; 7 bases fit TRBD1. The CDR3 sequence is 13 residues long. V lost 4 bases, J lost 8 bases, and 7 bases stayed unmatched.

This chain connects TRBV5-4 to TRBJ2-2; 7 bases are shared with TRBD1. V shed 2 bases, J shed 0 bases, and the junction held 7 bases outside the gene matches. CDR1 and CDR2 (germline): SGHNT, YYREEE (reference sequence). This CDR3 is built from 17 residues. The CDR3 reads CASSFFTGTANTGELFF. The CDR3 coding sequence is TGTGCCAGCAGCTTTTTCACCGGGACAGCGAACACCGGGGAGCTGTTTTTT. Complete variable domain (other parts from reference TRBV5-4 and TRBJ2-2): ETGVTQSPTHLIKTRGQQVTLRCSSQSGHNTVSWYQQALGQGPQFIFQYYREEENGRGNFPPRFSGLQFPNYSSELNVNALELDDSALYLCASSFFTGTANTGELFFGEGSRLTVL.

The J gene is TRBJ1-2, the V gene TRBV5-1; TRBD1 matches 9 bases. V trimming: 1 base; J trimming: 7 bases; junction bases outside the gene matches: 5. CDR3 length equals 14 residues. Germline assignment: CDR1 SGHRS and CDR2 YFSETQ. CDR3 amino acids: CASSLSGTGSGYTF. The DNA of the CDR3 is TGCGCCAGCAGCTTGTCGGGGACAGGGTCTGGCTACACCTTC.

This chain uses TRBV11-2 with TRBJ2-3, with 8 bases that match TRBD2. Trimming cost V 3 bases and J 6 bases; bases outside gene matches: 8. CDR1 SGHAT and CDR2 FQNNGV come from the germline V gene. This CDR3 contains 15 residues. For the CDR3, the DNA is TGTGCCAGCAGCTTCACTAGCGGATCTAGCGATACGCAGTATTTT. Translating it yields CASSFTSGSSDTQYF.

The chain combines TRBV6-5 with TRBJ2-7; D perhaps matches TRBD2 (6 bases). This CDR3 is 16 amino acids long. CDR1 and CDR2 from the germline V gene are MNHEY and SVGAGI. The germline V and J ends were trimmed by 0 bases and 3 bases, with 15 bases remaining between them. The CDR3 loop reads CASSYSMAGNRYEQYF. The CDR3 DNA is TGTGCCAGCAGTTACTCGATGGCGGGGAACCGCTACGAGCAGTACTTC.